The 26 T cell receptor beta chains below come from one sample, sequenced in a study of blood T cell repertoires in COVID-19. Method: immunoSEQ multiplex PCR; TCRdb's copy keeps in-frame clones and lacks some. The sample lists 230,000 or so clones; 65% to 90% were seen once. The sample was peripheral blood. These receptors all come from a man aged 35-49 years who had recovered from COVID-19.

J is TRBJ1-1 and V is TRBV6-5; D remains ambiguous. Germline V gene data show CDR1 as MNHEY and CDR2 as SVGAGI. This CDR3 region has 14 residues. The V and J ends lost 6 bases and 0 bases respectively, with 11 bases between them. This chain's CDR3 is CASRPARMNTEAFF. The CDR3 bases are TGTGCCAGCAGACCGGCGAGGATGAACACTGAAGCTTTCTTT.

The chain couples TRBV2 to TRBJ2-7, with 11 bases aligning to TRBD2. V was pared by 3 bases and J by 3 bases, with 4 bases of the junction left unmatched. The germline gives CDR1 SNHLY, CDR2 FYNNEI. This CDR3 comprises 15 residues. The CDR3 coding sequence is TGTGCCAGCAGTGAGGAGACTAGCGGGATCTACGAGCAGTACTTC. Protein: CASSEETSGIYEQYF.

Points on this clone: Other DNA sequences from this sample encode an identical CDR3 as well. The chain recombines TRBV6-5 with TRBJ1-4; a possible D gene is TRBD1 (6 bases). Germline CDR1 MNHEY, CDR2 SVGAGI. With 2 bases removed from V and 5 bases from J, the gap between germline ends came to 6 bases. The CDR3 is 13 amino acids. CDR3 residues: CASSYRGNEKLFF. The CDR3 DNA is TGTGCCAGCAGTTACAGGGGGAATGAAAAACTGTTTTTT.

In DNA, the CDR3 is TGCAGTGCTAGTTCAGTAGCGGGGGCCCGGGGCACAGATACGCAGTATTTT. Residues: CSASSVAGARGTDTQYF. The V and J genes are TRBV20-1 and TRBJ2-3; 9 bases fit TRBD2. Germline CDR1 reads DFQATT; CDR2 reads SNEGSKA (reference sequence). The V segment lost 3 bases and the J segment 1 base; nucleotides outside the gene matches: 11. The CDR3 is made up of 17 amino acids.

CDR3 sequence reads: CASSTSSGSFYEQYF. In DNA, the CDR3 is TGCGCCAGCAGCACCTCTAGCGGGAGTTTTTACGAGCAGTACTTC. The V call is TRBV5-1, the J call TRBJ2-7; the match to TRBD2 covers 10 bases. The J segment lost 4 bases and the V segment lost 4 bases, leaving 8 bases of the junction unmatched. This CDR3 region has 15 residues. Germline-derived CDR1 and CDR2 are SGHRS and YFSETQ.

The J gene is TRBJ2-5, the V gene TRBV5-6, with 7 bases fitting TRBD1. The CDR3 has 16 amino acids. J lost 4 bases, V lost 4 bases, and 13 bases had no gene match. CDR1 is SGHDT and CDR2 is YYEEEE in the germline V gene. Written as DNA, the CDR3 is TGTGCCAGCAGCGAAACAGGGGACCGCCCGGGAGAGACCCAGTACTTC. As protein: CASSETGDRPGETQYF.

J is TRBJ2-2 and V is TRBV25-1; D is unresolved. The CDR3 spans 13 residues. CDR1 is MGHDK, CDR2 SYGVNS, per germline. Trimming removed 0 bases from V and 6 bases from J, with 5 bases in between. The CDR3 protein is CASSEYIPGELFF. DNA for the CDR3: TGTGCCAGCAGTGAATATATTCCCGGGGAGCTGTTTTTT.

The genes are TRBV5-1 and TRBJ2-5; D is unresolved. The V and J ends lost 4 bases and 5 bases respectively, with 15 bases between them. This CDR3 is 14 amino acids long. CDR1 SGHRS and CDR2 YFSETQ come from the germline V gene. The CDR3 nucleotides read TGCGCCAGCAGCCCCTCTCAAAGAGGTGAGACCCAGTACTTC. Amino acid sequence: CASSPSQRGETQYF. Using reference TRBV5-1 and TRBJ2-5 for the parts outside the CDR3, the full variable domain is KAGVTQTPRYLIKTRGQQVTLSCSPISGHRSVSWYQQTPGQGLQFLFEYFSETQRNKGNFPGRFSGRQFSNSRSEMNVSTLELGDSALYLCASSPSQRGETQYFGPGTRLLVL.

This clone showed up just a few times. The rearrangement links TRBV7-9 to TRBJ1-1; 9 positions agree with TRBD1. V lost 4 bases to trimming and J lost 6 bases; unmatched junction nucleotides: 12. The CDR3 loop spans 16 amino acids. CDR1 and CDR2 (germline): SEHNR, FQNEAQ (reference sequence). The CDR3 region has the DNA TGTGCCAGCAGCTCTATTCAAGGGACAGGGAGCGCTGAAGCTTTCTTT. It translates to CASSSIQGTGSAEAFF. The full variable domain, its missing parts supplied by reference TRBV7-9 and TRBJ1-1, is DTGVSQNPRHKITKRGQNVTFRCDPISEHNRLYWYRQTLGQGPEFLTYFQNEAQLEKSRLLSDRFSAERPKGSFSTLEIQRTEQGDSAMYLCASSSIQGTGSAEAFFGQGTRLTVV.

This chain connects TRBV18 to TRBJ2-3; 10 bases map to TRBD2. The V and J ends lost 1 base and 7 bases, in that order; junction bases with no gene match: 5. CDR1 and CDR2 (germline): KGHSH, LQKENI. CDR3 length equals 15 residues. DNA of the CDR3: TGTGCCAGCTCACCACAAGCGGGAGGGCCACATACGCAGTATTTT. This gives the protein CASSPQAGGPHTQYF.

The rearrangement joins TRBV4-1 to TRBJ1-2; tentatively, D is TRBD1 (6 bases). Trimming left V 1 base short and J 5 bases short, with 14 bases between. This CDR3 region has 15 residues. Germline-derived CDR1 and CDR2 are MGHRA and YSYEKL. This CDR3 reads CASSQVEGQSYGYTF. In DNA, the CDR3 is TGCGCCAGCAGCCAAGTCGAAGGACAGTCATATGGCTACACCTTC.

This sequence joins TRBV6-2 or TRBV6-3 and TRBJ1-1; possibly TRBD1 for D (6 bases). CDR1 and CDR2 from the germline V gene are MNHEY and SVGEGT. Trimming removed 2 bases from V and 0 bases from J, with 16 bases in between. The CDR3 has 17 residues. Here the CDR3 reads CASSYDWRSGVNTEAFF. The CDR3 coding sequence is TGTGCCAGCAGTTACGACTGGCGGTCAGGGGTGAACACTGAAGCTTTCTTT.

The genes are TRBV5-1 and TRBJ2-2; D gene uncertain. The ends were cut back, 0 bases at V and 8 bases at J, with 11 bases in the middle. The CDR3 covers 14 residues. Looked up from germline, CDR1 is SGHRS and CDR2 is YFSETQ. The CDR3 DNA is TGCGCCAGCAGCTTGGAACGAGGCTCTGGGGAGCTGTTTTTT. Translating it yields CASSLERGSGELFF. The whole variable domain, filled in from reference TRBV5-1 and TRBJ2-2, reads KAGVTQTPRYLIKTRGQQVTLSCSPISGHRSVSWYQQTPGQGLQFLFEYFSETQRNKGNFPGRFSGRQFSNSRSEMNVSTLELGDSALYLCASSLERGSGELFFGEGSRLTVL.

A single count supports this clone. This chain uses TRBV4-3 with TRBJ2-3; possibly TRBD1 for D (5 bases). The CDR3 has 15 residues. In germline, CDR1 is LGHNA, CDR2 YSLEER. V lost 3 bases and J lost 1, with 11 bases in between. CDR3 residues: CASSQGWGGTDTQYF. The CDR3 DNA follows: TGCGCCAGCAGCCAGGGGTGGGGCGGCACAGATACGCAGTATTTT.

The chain combines TRBV13 with TRBJ1-1; TRBD1 is a possible D gene (5 bases). CDR3 size: 14 residues. V was clipped by 4 bases and J by 4 bases, with 13 bases between them. CDR1 is PRHDT, CDR2 FYEKMQ, per germline (reference sequence). The DNA for the CDR3 is TGTGCCAGCAGCTCGGACCCAAGGGGCACTGAAGCTTTCTTT. Translating it yields CASSSDPRGTEAFF.

CDR3 sequence reads: CASAPGIARTDTQYF. CDR3 in DNA: TGTGCCAGCGCCCCGGGAATAGCTCGCACAGATACGCAGTATTTT. This sequence joins TRBV18 and TRBJ2-3; D might be TRBD2 (5 bases). Germline-derived CDR1 and CDR2 are KGHSH and LQKENI. Trimming stripped 8 bases from V and 1 base from J, with 16 bases between. CDR3 size: 15 residues.

This chain uses TRBV13 with TRBJ1-1; 8 bases fit TRBD1. The CDR3 spans 14 residues. V trimming: 0 bases; J trimming: 6 bases; junction bases outside the gene matches: 3. The V gene's germline CDR1 is PRHDT and CDR2 FYEKMQ (reference sequence). CDR3 sequence reads: CASSLGDRVAEAFF. In DNA, the CDR3 is TGTGCCAGCAGCTTAGGGGACAGGGTAGCTGAAGCTTTCTTT.

V is TRBV11-2 and J is TRBJ1-1, with D maybe TRBD1 (6 bases). CDR1 SGHAT and CDR2 FQNNGV come from the germline V gene. Trimming left V 1 base short and J 4 bases short, with 10 bases between. The CDR3 is 14 residues long. CDR3 loop: CASSLVQGLTEAFF. As DNA, the CDR3 is TGTGCCAGCAGCTTAGTACAGGGCCTCACTGAAGCTTTCTTT.

The chain carries TRBV7-2 and TRBJ2-1; 7 bases match TRBD2. The CDR3 spans 16 residues. The germline gives CDR1 SGHTA, CDR2 FQGNSA. Trimming at V came to 3 bases and at J to 4 bases, leaving 9 bases not matched to a gene. DNA of the CDR3: TGTGCCAGCAGCTTCTTGGGAGGGCCCAGATACAATGAGCAGTTCTTC. Encoded protein: CASSFLGGPRYNEQFF.

V usage is TRBV25-1 and J usage is TRBJ1-6; 8 nucleotides align to TRBD1. The CDR3 sequence is 18 residues long. The germline V gene encodes CDR1 MGHDK and CDR2 SYGVNS. V lost 6 bases and J lost 2; bases outside the gene matches: 12. CDR3 sequence: CASRDKDGQGPYNSPLHF. CDR3 DNA: TGTGCCAGCAGAGACAAGGACGGACAGGGTCCCTATAATTCACCCCTCCACTTT.

This clone showed up just once. This chain uses TRBV18 with TRBJ1-5; tentatively, D is TRBD1 (5 bases). The V and J ends lost 3 bases and 2 bases respectively, with 8 bases between them. The CDR3 spans 14 residues. CDR1 and CDR2 from the germline V gene are KGHSH and LQKENI. The CDR3: CASSPGGGNQPQHF. CDR3 nucleotides: TGTGCCAGCTCACCCGGAGGGGGCAATCAGCCCCAGCATTTT.

The V call is TRBV19, the J call TRBJ2-7; TRBD2 aligns across 9 bases. The V gene end was trimmed by 5 bases and the J gene end by 3 bases; junction bases not matched to a gene: 8. Germline assignment: CDR1 LNHDA and CDR2 SQIVND (reference sequence). CDR3 length: 15 amino acids. CDR3 in amino acids: CASSLRPSGNYEQYF. The CDR3 nucleotides are TGTGCCAGTAGTTTACGCCCTAGCGGGAACTACGAGCAGTACTTC.

V gene TRBV6-2 or TRBV6-3 combines with J gene TRBJ2-7; TRBD2 matches 7 bases. The V gene's germline CDR1 is MNHEY and CDR2 SVGEGT. This CDR3 has 16 amino acids. After removal of 0 bases from V and 0 bases from J, the junction contained 5 bases not matched to a gene. CDR3 in amino acids: CASSYSTSRHSYEQYF. The CDR3 DNA follows: TGTGCCAGCAGTTACTCGACTAGCCGTCACTCCTACGAGCAGTACTTC.

The chain has TRBV5-6 and TRBJ1-1; 10 nucleotides line up with TRBD1. V dropped 0 bases and J dropped 1; count of bases not matched to a gene: 0. This CDR3 comprises 15 residues. Germline loops: CDR1 SGHDT, CDR2 YYEEEE. The CDR3 coding sequence is TGTGCCAGCAGCTTGGGACAGGGGGCGAACACTGAAGCTTTCTTT. Translated, it gives CASSLGQGANTEAFF.

The V call is TRBV19, the J call TRBJ1-5; D unclear. The CDR3 totals 13 residues. V lost 3 bases to trimming and J lost 6 bases, with 9 bases between them. The V gene's germline CDR1 is LNHDA and CDR2 SQIVND (reference sequence). The CDR3 region is CASSMDYAQPQHF. Here the CDR3 DNA reads TGTGCCAGTAGTATGGACTATGCTCAGCCCCAGCATTTT.

The chain uses TRBV9 and TRBJ1-1, with D unresolved. The germline CDR1 and CDR2 sequences are SGDLS and YYNGEE. Trimming removed 3 bases at V and 2 bases at J, with 20 bases between. CDR3 length: 17 residues. The DNA of the CDR3 is TGTGCCAGCAGCGGACACCCAGACGACCCCCTTAACACTGAAGCTTTCTTT. This gives the protein CASSGHPDDPLNTEAFF.